This T cell receptor beta chain was sequenced for a study of blood T cell repertoires in COVID-19 (dated by TCRdb to 2020 to 2021). Regarding the study in general: Collaborator samples came from the United States, Italy and Spain and covered acute and convalescent phases of COVID-19. The dataset comprised deeply sampled blood TCRbeta repertoires from subjects exposed to, actively infected with, or recovered from COVID-19. The prospective study material was composed of cDNA or gDNA derived from T cells, B-cell-depleted T cells, or PBMCs. Sample metadata almost always included a de-identified subject ID, COVID-19 status, age in years and sex. The samples were drawn from the first 160 participants of the ongoing ImmuneRACE study and from 1,254 subjects provided by 6 global collaborators. The repertoires were released in a freely available public database intended as a resource for research on the immune response to SARS-CoV-2. HLA class I and class II types, where available, came from metadata supplied by the sample provider rather than from assay-based typing. General conclusions and limits of the study: How much clinical and demographic metadata was included differed by source and by participant, and the metadata was provided uncurated.

The immunoSEQ Assay, a bias-controlled multiplex PCR, was used to amplify TCRbeta CDR3 regions from genomic DNA. Per the authors' processing: The number of nucleated cells in each sample was estimated from the amplification of reference gene primers within the assay. To quantify the absolute abundance of each unique TCRbeta CDR3 rearrangement, sequence reads were collapsed and filtered. Productive Simpson clonality was computed per sample as the square root of Simpson's diversity index over productive rearrangements. TCRdb holds this immuneACCESS table with in-frame rearrangements only. Some clones are missing; in checked studies, unresolved V genes explain under half, and the rest has no known cause. For V, J and clone size, that table is used; D and trimming come from the DNA. The sample includes approximately 170,000 clones, with about four fifths observed a single time. Together, the top ten hold roughly 2.7% of the sample.

One collaborating source in Seattle enrolled patients during active infection and followed them longitudinally through the course of disease. Collaborating institutions collected whole blood in K2EDTA tubes following their own protocols. For TCRbeta analysis, collaborators shipped samples as frozen whole blood, isolated PBMCs, or DNA extracted from either of those sample types. Turning to this clone: Its specific antigen is unknown. Base quality data are lacking; no much larger clone is found one base away.

This TCR was sampled from a woman aged 80 or over with COVID-19, enrolled during active disease. Sequences were obtained from peripheral blood.

The bases are TGCGCCAGCAGCCGGACAGGGGGTGATCAGCCCCAGCATTTT. Its coded protein is CASSRTGGDQPQHF. Recombination linked TRBV5-1 to TRBJ1-5; 10 bases in between match TRBD1. CDR1 and CDR2, per the germline V gene, are SGHRS and YFSETQ. Reading from cysteine to phenylalanine, the CDR3 counts 14 amino acids. The retained sequence is limited to the CDR3, 42 bases, with the frame set at the first base. Trimming leaves V shorter by 4 bases and J shorter by 5 bases, with the junction holding 3 bases beyond the gene matches. Outside the CDR3, residues come from the reference TRBV5-1 and TRBJ1-5 proteins, so the full variable domain is: KAGVTQTPRYLIKTRGQQVTLSCSPISGHRSVSWYQQTPGQGLQFLFEYFSETQRNKGNFPGRFSGRQFSNSRSEMNVSTLELGDSALYLCASSRTGGDQPQHFGDGTRLSIL.